This section outlines one T cell receptor (beta chain) sequence together with its context. Treatment: approximately 18 received Ad26.COV2.S at low or high dose, single or two shots; 5 received placebo; per-sample allocation not given. After the first vaccine or placebo injection, samples were drawn on day 63. Sequencing used immunoSEQ multiplex PCR; TCRdb keeps in-frame clones, though not all of them. The data show about 420,000 clones, around 89% seen once. The sample comes from a study of Ad26.COV2.S vaccination and SARS-CoV-2 variants. The CDR3 is made up of 13 amino acids. CDR1 is SGDLS, CDR2 YYNGEE, per germline. V was trimmed by 3 bases and J by 6 bases, leaving 10 bases between them.

The sequence was collected from a person aged 18-60 years who received the Ad26.COV2.S COVID-19 vaccine or a placebo. The sequences come from peripheral blood, collected in a trial of Ad26.COV2.S vaccine versus placebo. The chain uses TRBV9 and TRBJ1-5; D gene unclear. CDR3 amino acids: CASSESPVQPQHF. The CDR3 nucleotides are TGTGCCAGCAGCGAGTCCCCCGTTCAGCCCCAGCATTTT.